This T cell receptor beta chain was observed in a study of blood T cell repertoires in COVID-19. As for the study in general: The origin of the acute and convalescent COVID-19 samples was the United States, Italy and Spain. T cells, B-cell-depleted T cells, or PBMCs provided the cDNA or gDNA that served as material.

In the authors' workflow: From reference gene primer amplification, estimates of nucleated cell counts were derived. Measured with immunoSEQ multiplex PCR; TCRdb has only the in-frame clones, and not every one. D and trimming come from the DNA, and the V and J calls and clone size come from that table. Of 100,000 to 120,000 clones in the sample, about 90% are singletons; the top ten hold roughly 2.3%. The CDR3 consists of 13 residues. Germline assignment: CDR1 LNHDA and CDR2 SQIVND (reference sequence). The V end lost 8 bases, the J end lost 6 bases, and 16 bases lay between the germline ends. This clone is a singleton in its sample.

Sequencing input: peripheral blood. The sequence derives from a human donor in a cohort sampled during active COVID-19. The chain uses TRBV19 and TRBJ1-2, with a possible D match to TRBD1 (6 bases). In nucleotides, the CDR3 is TGTGCCAGTCTTCACGCGGGGGGCCATGGCTACACCTTC. Translation: CASLHAGGHGYTF.